This T cell receptor (beta chain) was identified during a study of Ad26.COV2.S vaccination and SARS-CoV-2 variants (dated by TCRdb to the early 2020s). For the wider study: Donors in the vaccine arm were drawn from COV1001, a phase I-IIa trial of Ad26.COV2.S in healthy adults that was multicentre, randomized, double-blind and placebo-controlled. Trial participants were randomized into five groups of five, in which low-dose or high-dose Ad26.COV2.S was given once or twice, or placebo was given on both occasions. Sequencing of the TCRbeta repertoire served to evaluate the specificity and breadth of SARS-CoV-2-reactive T cell receptors following Ad26.COV2.S vaccination. The TCR-sequenced set comprised approximately 32 samples: around 20 Ad26.COV2.S vaccine recipients, 5 placebo recipients and 8 SARS-CoV-2 convalescent individuals. Dosing of Ad26.COV2.S was intramuscular, at either 5x10^10 or 1x10^11 viral particles, delivered as one shot or as two shots spaced 56 days apart. Blinding of investigators to trial group allocation was maintained during experiments and outcome assessment.

In the germline V gene (reference sequence), CDR1 corresponds to SSHAT and CDR2 to FNYEAQ. Taken from cysteine to phenylalanine, the CDR3 has 14 residues. The CDR3 DNA has 42 bases and is translated from base 1. TCRbeta CDR3 regions were sequenced with the immunoSEQ Assay. After extraction, genomic DNA underwent amplification by bias-controlled multiplex PCR, followed by high-throughput sequencing. The authors' analysis ran thus. To quantify the absolute abundance of each unique TCRbeta CDR3 region, sequences were collapsed and filtered. T cell fraction was estimated by normalization of TCRbeta template counts to usable DNA, with usable DNA being measured through amplification of reference genes present in all nucleated cells. Repertoire TCRs were annotated as SARS-CoV-2-specific when V gene, CDR3 amino acid sequence and J gene were exactly matched to a known reactive TCR set. The reference SARS-CoV-2 TCR set came from MIRA and was filtered for enrichment in COVID-19-positive ImmuneCODE repertoires, removing public or cross-reactive TCRs. Drawing on the MIRA antigens, annotated TCRs were analysed further at the level of specific ORF or position within ORF. Depth was the summed frequency of annotated unique rearrangements, while breadth was defined as annotated unique rearrangements over total unique productive rearrangements. Two-sided Wilcoxon rank-sum tests were used to compare TCR breadth between groups. Here the immuneACCESS table is served through TCRdb, limited to in-frame sequences with V and J called. Missing clones are a known gap in these copies; in checked studies unresolved V genes cover under half, and the rest lacks a known reason. V and J calls and clone size are copied from that table; D and trimming were computed from the DNA. For this sample there are some 350,000 clones; approximately 85% appear just once. The leading ten clones occupy 3% to 4% of the sample.

This clone was seen more than once but under ten times. Its cognate antigen has yet to be identified. The germline gene is not matched at one end of the junction; a read error may be the cause. What the treatment or condition label conveys for this sample: some 19 received Ad26.COV2.S at low or high dose, single or two shots; about 5 received placebo; per-sample allocation not given. Repertoires of vaccine and placebo recipients were sequenced from samples taken on day 63 after the first injection. Cohort 1b enrolled around 24 adults aged 18-55 years at a single site in Boston, USA, between 29 July and 7 August 2020. Ad26.COV2.S was a replication-incompetent adenovirus type 26 vector that expressed a prefusion-stabilized SARS-CoV-2 spike protein derived from the original Wuhan strain. The paper's findings and limits, for the study overall: After vaccination, substantial breadth of spike-specific CD8+ and CD4+ T cell responses was reported. Ad26.COV2.S recipients had higher spike-specific TCR breadth than placebo recipients (P = 0.0014). The authors noted that the TCR breadth and depth analyses may have underestimated total T cell responses. Vaccine and placebo recipients had similar non-spike TCR breadth, a finding consistent with the vaccine containing only spike. The study was not powered for comparison of responses between vaccine doses or regimens.

The receptor was derived from a person between 18 and 60 years old who received the Ad26.COV2.S COVID-19 vaccine or a placebo. The chain links TRBV7-7 with TRBJ2-1; 11 nucleotides in the junction match TRBD1. The input for sequencing was peripheral blood, taken in a trial of Ad26.COV2.S vaccine versus placebo. The CDR3 here reads CASSLGDRGNEQFF. The DNA reads as follows: TGTGCTAGCAGCTTAGGGGACAGGGGGAATGAGCAGTTCTTC. Reference TRBV7-7 and TRBJ2-1 genes cover what lies past the CDR3, so the full variable domain is GAGVSQSPRYKVTKRGQDVTLRCDPISSHATLYWYQQALGQGPEFLTYFNYEAQPDKSGLPSDRFSAERPEGSISTLTIQRTEQRDSAMYRCASSLGDRGNEQFFGPGTRLTVL.